This T cell receptor (beta chain) comes out of a study of cytomegalovirus exposure and HLA in healthy donors. Germline V gene sequence: CDR1 PRHDT, CDR2 FYEKMQ (reference sequence). This CDR3 region has 13 residues. V lost 5 bases and J 9 bases, leaving 15 bases between the germline ends. With 60 Vbeta and 13 Jbeta primers, the PCR was carried out. Data came from immunoSEQ multiplex PCR; TCRdb stores just in-frame clones and leaves some out. This table holds around 150,000 clones, around three quarters found once. The receptor's source is a man aged 30 to 45 in good health. This sequence joins TRBV13 and TRBJ2-3; D is uncertain. The sample was PBMCs. Here the CDR3 reads CASSPDPAETQYF. CDR3 nucleotide sequence: TGTGCCAGCAGCCCCGACCCCGCGGAGACGCAGTATTTT.